This T cell receptor (beta chain) was documented in a study of blood T cell repertoires in COVID-19. Looking at the study overall: Spain, Italy and the United States supplied samples that represented acute and convalescent COVID-19. The cDNA or gDNA used as material had been derived from T cells, B-cell-depleted T cells, or PBMCs.

The CDR3 consists of 14 residues. V was pared by 6 bases and J by 3 bases, with 4 bases of the junction left unmatched. Per germline, CDR1 KGHSH and CDR2 LQKENI. Repertoires were generated with immunoSEQ multiplex PCR, while TCRdb's copy carries only in-frame clones and drops some. Among around 170,000 clones listed, around 89% were seen once. The sequence was obtained from a man in his fifties or sixties with acute or convalescent COVID-19. The source material was peripheral blood. The chain combines TRBV18 with TRBJ1-5, with 8 positions matching TRBD1. The CDR3 bases are TGTGCCAGCTCCTCGACAGGGGACAATCAGCCCCAGCATTTT. Encoded protein: CASSSTGDNQPQHF.